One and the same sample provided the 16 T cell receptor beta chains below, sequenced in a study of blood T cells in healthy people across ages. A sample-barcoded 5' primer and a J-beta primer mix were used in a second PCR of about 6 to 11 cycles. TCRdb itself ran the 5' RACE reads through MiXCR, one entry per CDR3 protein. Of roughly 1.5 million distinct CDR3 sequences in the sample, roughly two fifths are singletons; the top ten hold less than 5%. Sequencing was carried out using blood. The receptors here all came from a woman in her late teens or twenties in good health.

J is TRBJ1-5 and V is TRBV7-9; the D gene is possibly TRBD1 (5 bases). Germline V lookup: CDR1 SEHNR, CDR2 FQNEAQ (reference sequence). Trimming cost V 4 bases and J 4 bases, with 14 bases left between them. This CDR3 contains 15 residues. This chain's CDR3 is CASSSNQGENQPQHF. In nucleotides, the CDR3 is TGTGCCAGCAGCTCCAATCAGGGAGAAAATCAGCCCCAGCATTTT.

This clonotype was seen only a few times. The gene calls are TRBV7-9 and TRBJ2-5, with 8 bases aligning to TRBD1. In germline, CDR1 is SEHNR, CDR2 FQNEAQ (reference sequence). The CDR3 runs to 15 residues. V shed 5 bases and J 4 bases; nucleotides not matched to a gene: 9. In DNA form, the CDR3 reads TGTGCCAGCAGCCCGAGACAGGGGCAGCGAGAGACCCAGTACTTC. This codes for CASSPRQGQRETQYF.

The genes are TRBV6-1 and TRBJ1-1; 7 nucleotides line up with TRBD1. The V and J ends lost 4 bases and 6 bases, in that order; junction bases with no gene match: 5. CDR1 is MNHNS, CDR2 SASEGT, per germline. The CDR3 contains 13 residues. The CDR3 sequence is CASSAVTGAEAFF. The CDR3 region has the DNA TGTGCCAGCAGTGCCGTAACAGGGGCTGAAGCTTTCTTT.

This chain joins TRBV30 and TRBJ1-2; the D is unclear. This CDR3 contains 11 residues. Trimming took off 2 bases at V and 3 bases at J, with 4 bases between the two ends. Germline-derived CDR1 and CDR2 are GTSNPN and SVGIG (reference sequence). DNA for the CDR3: TGTGCCTGGAGTCGGGACTATGGCTACACCTTC. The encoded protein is CAWSRDYGYTF.

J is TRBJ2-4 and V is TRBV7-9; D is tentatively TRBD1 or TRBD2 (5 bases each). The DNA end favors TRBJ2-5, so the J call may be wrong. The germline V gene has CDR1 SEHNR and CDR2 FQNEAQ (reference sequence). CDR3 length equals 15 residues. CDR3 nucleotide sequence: TGTGCCAGCAGCCACGGGACGGCTCCCCAAGAGACCCAGTACTTC. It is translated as CASSHGTAPQETQYF.

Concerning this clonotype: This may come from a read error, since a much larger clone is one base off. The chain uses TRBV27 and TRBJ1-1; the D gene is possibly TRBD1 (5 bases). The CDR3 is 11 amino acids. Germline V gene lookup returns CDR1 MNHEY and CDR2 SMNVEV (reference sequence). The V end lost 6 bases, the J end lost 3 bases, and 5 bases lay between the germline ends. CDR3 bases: TGTGCCAGCAGGGGACACACTGAAGCTTTCTTT. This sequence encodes CASRGHTEAFF.

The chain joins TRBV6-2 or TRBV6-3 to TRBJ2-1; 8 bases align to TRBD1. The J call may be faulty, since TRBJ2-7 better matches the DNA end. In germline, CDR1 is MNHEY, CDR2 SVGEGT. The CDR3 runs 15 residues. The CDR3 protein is CASSAYRDRRYEQYF. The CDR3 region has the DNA TGTGCCAGCAGTGCGTACCGGGACAGGCGCTACGAGCAGTACTTC.

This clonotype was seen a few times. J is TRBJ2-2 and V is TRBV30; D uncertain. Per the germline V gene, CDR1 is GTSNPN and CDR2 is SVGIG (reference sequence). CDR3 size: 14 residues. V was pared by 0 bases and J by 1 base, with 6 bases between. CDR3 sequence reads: CAWSVHLNTGELFF. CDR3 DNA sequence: TGTGCCTGGAGTGTACACCTGAACACCGGGGAGCTGTTTTTT.

This CDR3 is CASIPDACYNEQFF. DNA for the CDR3: TGTGCCAGCATCCCAGACGCGTGCTACAATGAGCAGTTCTTC. This chain links TRBV21-1 with TRBJ2-1. TRBV21-1 is a pseudogene segment. The CDR3 loop spans 14 amino acids.

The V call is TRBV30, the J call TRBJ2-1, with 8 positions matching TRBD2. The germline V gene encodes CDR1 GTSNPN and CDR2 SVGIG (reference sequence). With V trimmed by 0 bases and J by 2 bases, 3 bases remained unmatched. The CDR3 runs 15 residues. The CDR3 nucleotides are TGTGCCTGGAGTGTACGTAGCGGGGCCTACAATGAGCAGTTCTTC. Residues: CAWSVRSGAYNEQFF.

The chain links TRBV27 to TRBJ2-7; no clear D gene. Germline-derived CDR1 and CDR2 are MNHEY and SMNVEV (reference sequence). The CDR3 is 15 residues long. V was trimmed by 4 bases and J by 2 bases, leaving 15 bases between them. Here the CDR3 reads CASSSSGSVTYEQYF. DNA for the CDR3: TGTGCCAGCAGTTCAAGTGGATCGGTGACCTACGAGCAGTACTTC.

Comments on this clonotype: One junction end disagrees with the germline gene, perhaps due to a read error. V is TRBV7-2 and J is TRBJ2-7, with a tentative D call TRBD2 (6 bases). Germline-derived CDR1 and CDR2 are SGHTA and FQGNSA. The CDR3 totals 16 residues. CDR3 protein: CASSLVGGTPTGEQYF. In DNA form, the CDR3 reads TGTGCCAGCAGTTTAGTCGGGGGTACCCCTACGGGCGAGCAGTACTTC. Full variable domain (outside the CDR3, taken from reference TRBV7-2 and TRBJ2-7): GAGVSQSPSNKVTEKGKDVELRCDPISGHTALYWYRQSLGQGLEFLIYFQGNSAPDKSGLPSDRFSAERTGGSVSTLTIQRTQQEDSAVYLCASSLVGGTPTGEQYFGPGTRLTVT.

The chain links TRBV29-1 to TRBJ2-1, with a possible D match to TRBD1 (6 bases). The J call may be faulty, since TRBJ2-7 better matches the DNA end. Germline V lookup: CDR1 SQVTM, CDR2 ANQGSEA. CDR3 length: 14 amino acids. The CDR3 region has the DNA TGCAGCGTCACACAGGACAGCTCCTACAATGAGCAGTACTTC. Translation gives CSVTQDSSYNEQYF.

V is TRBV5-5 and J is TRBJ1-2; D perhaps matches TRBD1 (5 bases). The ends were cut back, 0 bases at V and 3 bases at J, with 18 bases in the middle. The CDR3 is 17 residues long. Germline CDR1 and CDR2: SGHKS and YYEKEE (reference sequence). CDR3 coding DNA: TGTGCCAGCAGCTTGGAGCGATTCGGGGGACCCTACTATGGCTACACCTTC. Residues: CASSLERFGGPYYGYTF.

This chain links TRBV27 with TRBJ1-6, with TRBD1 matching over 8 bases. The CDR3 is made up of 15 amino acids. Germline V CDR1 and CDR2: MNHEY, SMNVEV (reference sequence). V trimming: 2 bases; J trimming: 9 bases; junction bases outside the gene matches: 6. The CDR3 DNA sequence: TGTGCCAGCAGTTTAGGCCAGGGGGCTTCTTCACCCCTCCACTTT. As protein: CASSLGQGASSPLHF.

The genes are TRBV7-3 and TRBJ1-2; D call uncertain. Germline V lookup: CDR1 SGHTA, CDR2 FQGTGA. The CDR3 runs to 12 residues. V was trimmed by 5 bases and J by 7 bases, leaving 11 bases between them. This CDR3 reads CASSAGLPGYTF. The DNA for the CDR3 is TGTGCCAGCAGCGCCGGTCTTCCTGGCTACACCTTC.